This TCR beta chain was identified during a study of CXCR3-negative and CXCR3-positive naive CD8 T cells (dated by TCRdb to between 2018 and 2021). For context, the study as a whole: In total, some 140 million TRB reads were obtained, or roughly 1.5 +/- 0.3 million reads per library. Diversity and physicochemical repertoire analyses covered eleven to twelve donors pooled from two independent experiments. Naive subsets from several donors and memory cells from 3 donors were included in the TRBV-TRBJ cluster analysis. On the study overall, not on this receptor specifically: Compared with CXCR3-negative naive cells, CXCR3-positive naive cells had TRB CDR3s with higher hydrophobicity (lower Kidera factor 4), lower energy, and higher strength and volume indices. Freshly isolated PBMCs were used for most assays because CXCR3 expression went down partially after cryopreservation. Because surface CD5, which is linked to self-reactivity in mice, was comparable between the naive subsets, TCR interaction strength was also inferred from TRB CDR3 physicochemical properties. Both naive subsets had comparably high repertoire diversity, while memory CD8+ T cells had much lower repertoire diversity. Similar TRBV-TRBJ usage was shown by naive CXCR3-negative and CXCR3-positive cells from the same donor, whereas distinct patterns were shown by memory cells.

Taken from the germline V gene, the CDR1 and CDR2 loops are SGHRS and YFSETQ. Reading from cysteine to phenylalanine, the CDR3 counts 15 amino acids. DNA is not recorded here. Sequencing used a NextSeq 550. The Human TCR Profiling Kit (MiLaboratory) was used to prepare UMI-labeled 5' RACE TRB cDNA libraries. cDNA synthesis used the entire amount of extracted RNA, and PCR amplification then used the entire amount of cDNA produced. The libraries were made side by side, with each library going through the same number of PCR cycles. From the authors' description of their analysis: With a minimum of two reads required per UMI, MIGEC and MiXCR pulled out about 52,000 +/- 9,100 unique UMI-labeled TRB cDNA molecules from each library. On average, approximately 40,000 +/- 10,000 functional in-frame TRB CDR3 nucleotide clonotypes lacking stop codons were found per library. After downsampling to 5000 UMI-labeled TRB molecules per sample, diversity metrics such as normalized Shannon-Wiener and Chao1 were calculated in VDJtools. VDJtools computed clonotype-size-weighted physicochemical properties of the central five CDR3 residues: interaction energy, strength, volume and Kidera factor 4. After reprocessing by TCRdb, each CDR3 protein sequence is one entry, and no DNA is given. TCRdb's processing, not the study's, gives the V and J calls here. The sample's records list some 8,000 distinct CDR3 sequences. The top ten constitute around 2.5% of the sample.

For each CD8+ T cell subset, flow sorting was done in triplicate, and roughly 330,000 cells per subset went directly into RLT lysis buffer. Naive CD8+ T cells were defined stringently as CD45RO-CCR7+CD27+CD95- to exclude memory contaminants. Peripheral blood mononuclear cells were isolated from buffy coats using standard density gradient centrifugation. Naive CXCR3-negative and CXCR3-positive CD8+ T cells were flow-sorted on a FACSAria III. An RNeasy Mini Kit was used to extract total RNA from the sorted cells. Comments on this clonotype: Its antigen specificity is not known.

Sample: naive CXCR3- CD8+ T cells from blood. The meaning of the sample's cell subset or site label: CD45RO-CCR7+CD27+CD95- naive CD8+ T cells lacking CXCR3 (TNR3-). The V and J genes are TRBV5-1 and TRBJ2-7; lacking DNA, the TRBD1 call made by TCRdb goes unchecked. This TCR came from a human donor in good health. Some clones in this sample may be carry-over from other donors' samples. The CDR3 protein is CASSPGTGASYEQYF.